This T cell receptor beta chain was sequenced in a study of beta chain features in type 1 diabetes. Study observations and caveats: Possible PCR preference for shorter templates applied equally to patients and controls. Since sequencing was performed on cDNA, cells with high TCR expression could be over-represented.

Sequencing targeted expressed TCRB transcripts, as all isolated RNA had been reverse transcribed. Clones were read by immunoSEQ multiplex PCR, and TCRdb kept only the in-frame ones, dropping some. The sample consists of about 930,000 clones, 15% to 20% of them appearing once. About this clone: Its matching antigen is unknown. The identical CDR3 is also encoded by other nucleotide sequences in the sample.

Trimming cost V 5 bases and J 1 base; bases outside gene matches: 1. The CDR3 covers 14 residues. Germline V lookup: CDR1 MNHEY, CDR2 SVGAGI. The V call is TRBV6-5, the J call TRBJ2-3; 9 bases line up with TRBD2. The source is a woman younger than 30 in good health. Specimen: naive CD4+ T cells from blood. The CDR3 loop reads CASSRTSGTDTQYF. The CDR3 nucleotides read TGTGCCAGCAGTCGGACTAGCGGCACAGATACGCAGTATTTT.